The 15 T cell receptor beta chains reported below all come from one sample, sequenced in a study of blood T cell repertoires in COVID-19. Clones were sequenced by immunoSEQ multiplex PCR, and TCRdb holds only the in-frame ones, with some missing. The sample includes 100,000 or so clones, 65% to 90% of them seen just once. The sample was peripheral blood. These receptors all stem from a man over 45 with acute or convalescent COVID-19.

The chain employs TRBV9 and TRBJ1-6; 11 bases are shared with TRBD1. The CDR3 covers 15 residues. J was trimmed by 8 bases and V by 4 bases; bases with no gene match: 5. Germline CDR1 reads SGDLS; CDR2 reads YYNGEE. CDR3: CASSTRTGGDSPLHF. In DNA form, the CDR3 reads TGTGCCAGCAGCACTCGGACAGGGGGCGATTCACCCCTCCACTTT.

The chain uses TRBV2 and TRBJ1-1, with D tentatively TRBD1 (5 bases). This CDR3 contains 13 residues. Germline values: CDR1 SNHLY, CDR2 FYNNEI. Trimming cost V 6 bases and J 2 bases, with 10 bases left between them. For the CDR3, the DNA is TGTGCCAGCAGAGTAGACAGCAACACTGAAGCTTTCTTT. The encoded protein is CASRVDSNTEAFF.

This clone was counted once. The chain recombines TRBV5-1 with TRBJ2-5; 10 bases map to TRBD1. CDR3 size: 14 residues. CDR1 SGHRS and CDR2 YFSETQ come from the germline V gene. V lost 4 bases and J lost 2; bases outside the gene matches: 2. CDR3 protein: CASSPGQGQETQYF. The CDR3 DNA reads TGCGCCAGCAGCCCGGGACAGGGGCAAGAGACCCAGTACTTC.

As DNA, the CDR3 is TGTGCCAGCAGCTTAGTCCGGGGGAACACTGAAGCTTTCTTT. Translating it yields CASSLVRGNTEAFF. This chain uses TRBV7-9 with TRBJ1-1, with D unclear. CDR3 length equals 14 residues. Looked up from germline, CDR1 is SEHNR and CDR2 is FQNEAQ (reference sequence). V was pared by 1 base and J by 1 base, with 7 bases between. Variable domain in full (rest from reference TRBV7-9 and TRBJ1-1): DTGVSQNPRHKITKRGQNVTFRCDPISEHNRLYWYRQTLGQGPEFLTYFQNEAQLEKSRLLSDRFSAERPKGSFSTLEIQRTEQGDSAMYLCASSLVRGNTEAFFGQGTRLTVV.

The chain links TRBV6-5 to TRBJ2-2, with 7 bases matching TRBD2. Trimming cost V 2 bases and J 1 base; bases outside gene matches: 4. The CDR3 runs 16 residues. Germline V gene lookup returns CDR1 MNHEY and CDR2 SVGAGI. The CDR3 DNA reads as TGTGCCAGCAGTTACGGTGGCGGGGGGAACACCGGGGAGCTGTTTTTT. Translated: CASSYGGGGNTGELFF.

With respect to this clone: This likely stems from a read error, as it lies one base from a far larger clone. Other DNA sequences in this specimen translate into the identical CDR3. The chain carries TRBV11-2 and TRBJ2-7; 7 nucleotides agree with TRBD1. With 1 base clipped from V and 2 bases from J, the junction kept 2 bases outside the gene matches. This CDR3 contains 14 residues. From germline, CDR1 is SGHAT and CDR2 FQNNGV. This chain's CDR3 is CASSLGTGTYEQYF. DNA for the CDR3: TGTGCCAGCAGCTTAGGGACAGGCACCTACGAGCAGTACTTC. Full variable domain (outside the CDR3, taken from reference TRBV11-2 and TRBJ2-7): EAGVAQSPRYKIIEKRQSVAFWCNPISGHATLYWYQQILGQGPKLLIQFQNNGVVDDSQLPKDRFSAERLKGVDSTLKIQPAKLEDSAVYLCASSLGTGTYEQYFGPGTRLTVT.

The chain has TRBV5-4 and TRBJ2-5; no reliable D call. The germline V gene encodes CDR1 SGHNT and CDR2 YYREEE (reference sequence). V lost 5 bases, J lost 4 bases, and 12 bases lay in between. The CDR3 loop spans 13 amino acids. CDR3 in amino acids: CASRRPPSETQYF. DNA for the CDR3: TGTGCCAGCAGGCGTCCTCCTTCAGAGACCCAGTACTTC. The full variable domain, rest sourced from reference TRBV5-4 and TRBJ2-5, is ETGVTQSPTHLIKTRGQQVTLRCSSQSGHNTVSWYQQALGQGPQFIFQYYREEENGRGNFPPRFSGLQFPNYSSELNVNALELDDSALYLCASRRPPSETQYFGPGTRLLVL.

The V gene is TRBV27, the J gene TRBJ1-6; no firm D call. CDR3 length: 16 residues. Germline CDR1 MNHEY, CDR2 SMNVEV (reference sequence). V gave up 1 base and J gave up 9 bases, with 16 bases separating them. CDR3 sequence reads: CASSLLGRQRSSPLHF. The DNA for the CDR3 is TGTGCCAGCAGTTTATTGGGCAGACAACGAAGTTCACCCCTCCACTTT.

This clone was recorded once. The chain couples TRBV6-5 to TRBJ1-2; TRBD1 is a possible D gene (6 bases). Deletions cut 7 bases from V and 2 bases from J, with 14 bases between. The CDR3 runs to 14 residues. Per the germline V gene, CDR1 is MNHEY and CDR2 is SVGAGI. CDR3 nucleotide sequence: TGTGCCAGCACTAAACAGGGCCCGAACTATGGCTACACCTTC. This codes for CASTKQGPNYGYTF.

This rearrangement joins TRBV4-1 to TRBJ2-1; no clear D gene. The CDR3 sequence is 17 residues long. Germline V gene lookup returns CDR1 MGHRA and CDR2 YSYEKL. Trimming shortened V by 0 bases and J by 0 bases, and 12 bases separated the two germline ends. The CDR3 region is CASSQDRLDSSYNEQFF. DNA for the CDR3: TGCGCCAGCAGCCAAGATAGGCTAGATAGCTCCTACAATGAGCAGTTCTTC.

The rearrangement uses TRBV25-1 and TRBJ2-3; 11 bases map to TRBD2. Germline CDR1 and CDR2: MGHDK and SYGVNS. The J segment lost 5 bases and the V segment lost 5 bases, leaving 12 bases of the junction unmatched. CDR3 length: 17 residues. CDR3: CASSFILTSGSKDTQYF. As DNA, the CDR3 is TGTGCCAGCAGTTTTATTCTCACTAGCGGGAGTAAAGATACGCAGTATTTT.

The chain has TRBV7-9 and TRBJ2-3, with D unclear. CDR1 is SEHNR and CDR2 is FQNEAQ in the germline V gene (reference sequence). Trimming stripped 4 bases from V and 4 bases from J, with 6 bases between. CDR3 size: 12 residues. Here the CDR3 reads CASSSEADTQYF. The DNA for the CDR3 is TGTGCCAGCAGCTCCGAGGCAGATACGCAGTATTTT.

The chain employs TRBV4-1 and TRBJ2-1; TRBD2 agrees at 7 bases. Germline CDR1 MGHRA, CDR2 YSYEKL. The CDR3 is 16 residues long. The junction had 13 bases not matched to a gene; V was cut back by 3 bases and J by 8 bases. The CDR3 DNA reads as TGCGCCAGCAGCCACGTCAGGGCGGGAGCGCGAGATGAGCAGTTCTTC. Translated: CASSHVRAGARDEQFF.

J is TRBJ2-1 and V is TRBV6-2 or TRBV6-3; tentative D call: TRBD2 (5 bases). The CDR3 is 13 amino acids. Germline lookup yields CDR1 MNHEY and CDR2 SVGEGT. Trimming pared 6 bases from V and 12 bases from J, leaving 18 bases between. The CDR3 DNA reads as TGTGCCAGCAGCTCTATCGGGGTTAAGGGGCAGTTCTTC. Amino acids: CASSSIGVKGQFF.

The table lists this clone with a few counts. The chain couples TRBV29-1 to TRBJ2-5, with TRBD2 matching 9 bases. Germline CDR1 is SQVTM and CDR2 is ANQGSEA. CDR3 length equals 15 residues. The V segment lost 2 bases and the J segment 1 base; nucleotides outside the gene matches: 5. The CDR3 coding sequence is TGCAGCGTTGAATTTGTAGCGGGGGCCCAAGAGACCCAGTACTTC. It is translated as CSVEFVAGAQETQYF.